This T cell receptor beta chain is from a study of T cells in Graves' hyperthyroidism and ophthalmopathy. The CDR3 runs to 13 residues. J lost 2 bases, V lost 4 bases, and 2 bases had no gene match. Germline CDR1 is DFQATT and CDR2 is SNEGSKA (reference sequence). Points from the study as a whole: In validation, the model predicted ophthalmopathy. These predictions came a median approximately 5.9 months before onset.

About this clonotype itself: Its antigen is not known.

Amplified regions were TCR beta CDR3 sequences from RNA transcripts. First-round RT-PCR targeting the TCR CDR3 was performed with the HTBI primer set. One entry per CDR3 protein, called by TCRdb with MiXCR from the multiplex PCR reads. This sample has 450,000 to 700,000 distinct CDR3 sequences, with 46% found just once. This sequence joins TRBV20-1 and TRBJ1-5, with TRBD1 matching 7 bases. The sequencing input was peripheral blood or thyroid tissue (not recorded which). The origin of this receptor is a woman aged 18 to 35 with Graves' hyperthyroidism. In DNA, the CDR3 is TGCAGTGCTAACAGGGGCCGCAATCAGCCCCAGCATTTT. It codes for CSANRGRNQPQHF.